The 2 T cell receptor beta chains in this list originate from one sample, sequenced in a study of blood T cell repertoires in COVID-19. Libraries were prepared by immunoSEQ multiplex PCR; TCRdb keeps only in-frame clonotypes and omits some of them. The repertoire holds roughly 150,000 clones, with around 87% as singletons. The sample taken for sequencing was PBMCs or T cells enriched from blood (not recorded which). These TCRs come from a woman between 35 and 50 years old who had been exposed to COVID-19.

V is TRBV9 and J is TRBJ2-3; 7 nucleotides line up with TRBD2. CDR1 is SGDLS, CDR2 YYNGEE, per germline. V shed 0 bases and J 3 bases; nucleotides not matched to a gene: 7. The CDR3 runs 16 residues. The CDR3 DNA is TGTGCCAGCAGCGTAGCCCCCGGTAGCGGGACAGATACGCAGTATTTT. It translates to CASSVAPGSGTDTQYF. Full variable domain (remainder filled in from reference TRBV9 and TRBJ2-3): DSGVTQTPKHLITATGQRVTLRCSPRSGDLSVYWYQQSLDQGLQFLIQYYNGEERAKGNILERFSAQQFPDLHSELNLSSLELGDSALYFCASSVAPGSGTDTQYFGPGTRLTVL.

The chain has TRBV10-3 and TRBJ2-2, with 12 bases aligning to TRBD2. This CDR3 has 16 amino acids. Unmatched junction bases numbered 7, after V lost 11 bases and J lost 0 bases. Looked up from germline, CDR1 is ENHRY and CDR2 is SYGVKD. CDR3 DNA: TGTGCCGTTAGACTAGCGGGGGCCGCGAACACCGGGGAGCTGTTTTTT. This codes for CAVRLAGAANTGELFF.